One and the same sample provided the 6 T cell receptor beta chains below, sequenced in a study of patients and donors after allogeneic stem cell transplantation. MiXCR was run by TCRdb on the RT-PCR reads, yielding one entry per CDR3 protein. Of 70,000 to 75,000 distinct CDR3 sequences listed, 26% were seen once; the top ten hold around a quarter. The sample taken for sequencing was blood, either unsorted or a sorted T cell fraction (not recorded which). Receptors originate from a human donor who was either an allogeneic HSCT recipient or a stem cell or donor lymphocyte infusion donor (not recorded which). It is not recorded whose cells these are; they may come from a transplant donor.

This clonotype came up a few times. The chain combines TRBV5-1 with TRBJ2-1; no reliable D call. V was pared by 4 bases and J by 6 bases, with 17 bases between. This CDR3 region has 15 residues. CDR1 and CDR2 (germline): SGHRS, YFSETQ. The DNA for the CDR3 is TGCGCCAGCAGCGCGATCCCAGGACGTGGCAATGAGCAGTTCTTC. Amino acids: CASSAIPGRGNEQFF.

The chain uses TRBV7-2 and TRBJ2-5; D ambiguous. CDR3 length: 15 residues. Germline V gene sequence: CDR1 SGHTA, CDR2 FQGNSA. Trimming took off 1 base at V and 4 bases at J, with 13 bases between the two ends. CDR3 in amino acids: CASSLGWANLETQYF. The CDR3 bases are TGTGCCAGCAGCTTAGGTTGGGCAAACTTAGAGACCCAGTACTTC. Combining the CDR3 with reference TRBV7-2 and TRBJ2-5 gives the whole variable domain GAGVSQSPSNKVTEKGKDVELRCDPISGHTALYWYRQSLGQGLEFLIYFQGNSAPDKSGLPSDRFSAERTGGSVSTLTIQRTQQEDSAVYLCASSLGWANLETQYFGPGTRLLVL.

In its sample, this clonotype was seen a few times. The J gene is TRBJ1-5, the V gene TRBV27; D is uncertain. This CDR3 is 19 amino acids long. The ends were cut back, 2 bases at V and 4 bases at J, with 24 bases in the middle. Looked up from germline, CDR1 is MNHEY and CDR2 is SMNVEV (reference sequence). CDR3 DNA: TGTGCCAGCAGTTTAGTGACGGTACACGGAGGGAGAGGTAATCAGCCCCAGCATTTT. The encoded protein is CASSLVTVHGGRGNQPQHF.

The chain combines TRBV4-3 with TRBJ2-2, with 8 bases that match TRBD2. The CDR3 has 15 residues. CDR1 and CDR2 (germline): LGHNA, YSLEER. After removal of 3 bases from V and 5 bases from J, the junction contained 5 bases not matched to a gene. CDR3 loop: CASSQGGRSTGELFF. CDR3 DNA: TGCGCCAGCAGCCAGGGCGGGAGGTCAACCGGGGAGCTGTTTTTT.

This clonotype was detected ten times or more. This chain links TRBV12-3 or TRBV12-4 with TRBJ1-1; the D gene is possibly TRBD1 (6 bases). Trimming cost V 6 bases and J 4 bases, with 15 bases left between them. The CDR3 runs 14 residues. CDR3 sequence (DNA): TGTGCCAGCAGACCAACAGGGTGGTCCACTGAAGCTTTCTTT. Translating it yields CASRPTGWSTEAFF.

This clonotype showed up just a few times. The chain links TRBV6-2 or TRBV6-3 to TRBJ2-5, with 8 bases identical to TRBD1. Germline CDR1 is MNHEY and CDR2 is SVGEGT. The CDR3 length is 16 residues. Unmatched junction bases numbered 13, after V lost 5 bases and J lost 5 bases. The CDR3, as DNA: TGTGCCAGCAGTAGCCCAGGGGGCGGGTATGAGGAGACCCAGTACTTC. Translation gives CASSSPGGGYEETQYF.